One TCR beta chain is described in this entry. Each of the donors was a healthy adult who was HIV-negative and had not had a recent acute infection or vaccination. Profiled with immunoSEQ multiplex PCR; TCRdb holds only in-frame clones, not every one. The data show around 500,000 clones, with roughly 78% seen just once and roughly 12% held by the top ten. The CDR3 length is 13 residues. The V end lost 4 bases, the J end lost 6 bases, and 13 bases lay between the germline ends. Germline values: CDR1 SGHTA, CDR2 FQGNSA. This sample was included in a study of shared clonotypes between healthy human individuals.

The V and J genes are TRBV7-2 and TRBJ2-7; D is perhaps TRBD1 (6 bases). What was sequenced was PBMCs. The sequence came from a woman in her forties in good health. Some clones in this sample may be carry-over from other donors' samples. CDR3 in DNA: TGTGCCAGCAGCTCGCAACAGGGTTCCGAGCAGTACTTC. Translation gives CASSSQQGSEQYF.